The next 31 T cell receptor beta chains were all read from a single sample in a study of vaccination and CD4 T cells after COVID-19. Treatment of the sample: roughly ten-day PBMC culture with coronavirus spike peptide pools or control peptides (ViraFEST assay). The assay that was used to sequence DNA from cultured CD4+ T cells was the Oncomine TCR Beta short-read assay. TCRdb reprocessed the PCR reads via MiXCR and lists one record per CDR3 protein. This table has more than 15,000 distinct CDR3 sequences, approximately 40% appearing once. Antigen specificity for these receptors is unknown. The specimen was CD4+ T cells from blood, cultured in vitro. These receptors all stem from a human donor who had recovered from COVID-19.

The chain uses TRBV12-3 or TRBV12-4 and TRBJ2-1, with 9 positions matching TRBD1. The length of the CDR3 is 16 residues. V trimming: 7 bases; J trimming: 3 bases; junction bases outside the gene matches: 10. The chain's CDR3 is CASTLNRGQGYNEQFF. Written as DNA, the CDR3 is TGTGCCAGCACCCTAAACCGGGGACAGGGCTACAATGAGCAGTTCTTC.

V gene TRBV5-6 combines with J gene TRBJ1-5, with D unresolved. There are 12 residues in the CDR3. V lost 2 bases and J lost 3, with 3 bases in between. CDR1 and CDR2 from the germline V gene are SGHDT and YYEEEE. As DNA, the CDR3 is TGTGCCAGCAGCTTCTCCAATCAGCCCCAGCATTTT. Protein: CASSFSNQPQHF.

There are a few counts of this clonotype. The chain is built from TRBV28 and TRBJ1-2, with no clear D. Germline CDR1 is MDHEN and CDR2 is SYDVKM. V lost 5 bases and J 4 bases, leaving 8 bases between the germline ends. CDR3 size: 12 residues. The CDR3 region is CASSPDLYGYTF. CDR3 nucleotides: TGTGCCAGCAGTCCAGATCTCTATGGCTACACCTTC.

The table lists this clonotype with a count of one. The chain couples TRBV4-1 to TRBJ2-3; D is uncertain. The CDR3 runs to 13 residues. V lost 0 bases to trimming and J lost 6 bases, with 7 bases between them. Germline CDR1 MGHRA, CDR2 YSYEKL. CDR3 sequence: CASSQDVPDTQYF. CDR3 sequence (DNA): TGCGCCAGCAGCCAAGATGTTCCGGATACGCAGTATTTT.

The chain combines TRBV18 with TRBJ2-7; no reliable D call. Germline CDR1 reads KGHSH; CDR2 reads LQKENI. This CDR3 contains 11 residues. The V gene lost 5 bases and the J gene lost 6 bases, with 8 bases spanning the gap. The CDR3 here is CASSDFAEQYF. Written as DNA, the CDR3 is TGTGCCAGCTCAGACTTCGCCGAGCAGTACTTC.

The V and J genes are TRBV5-1 and TRBJ2-7; possible D gene TRBD1, 6 bases. Germline assignment: CDR1 SGHRS and CDR2 YFSETQ. This CDR3 comprises 15 residues. Trimming cost V 4 bases and J 6 bases, with 20 bases left between them. The CDR3 sequence is CASSPEEDRPAEQYF. The CDR3 bases are TGCGCCAGCAGCCCGGAGGAGGACAGACCCGCCGAGCAGTACTTC.

This clonotype was recorded a few times. The chain couples TRBV7-6 to TRBJ2-3, with a weak D call TRBD1 (6 bases). This CDR3 spans 13 amino acids. The V and J ends lost 7 bases and 0 bases respectively, with 8 bases between them. Per germline, CDR1 SGHVS and CDR2 FNYEAQ. The CDR3 here is CASKGVSTDTQYF. The CDR3 bases are TGTGCCAGCAAGGGGGTTAGCACAGATACGCAGTATTTT.

The rearrangement links TRBV10-2 to TRBJ2-5; 7 bases align to TRBD1. The germline gives CDR1 WSHSY, CDR2 SAAADI. V was clipped by 5 bases and J by 4 bases; unmatched bases: 7. This CDR3 spans 14 amino acids. CDR3 in DNA: TGCGCCAGCAGTAAGACAGGGCCAAGAGAGACCCAGTACTTC. Translating it yields CASSKTGPRETQYF.

This chain connects TRBV7-3 to TRBJ2-3; D is possibly TRBD1 or TRBD2 (5 bases each). V gave up 2 bases and J gave up 4 bases, with 19 bases separating them. The germline V gene encodes CDR1 SGHTA and CDR2 FQGTGA. The CDR3 is made up of 17 amino acids. CDR3 in DNA: TGTGCCAGCAGCTTACTCCGGGGCGGCCCCCTCCCAGATACGCAGTATTTT. Amino acid sequence: CASSLLRGGPLPDTQYF.

The CDR3 spells CASSEALGNEQFF. CDR3 DNA sequence: TGTGCCAGCAGTGAAGCTCTGGGGAATGAGCAGTTCTTC. V and J are TRBV6-1 and TRBJ2-1; D unresolved. Germline V gives CDR1 MNHNS, CDR2 SASEGT. V was pared by 0 bases and J by 7 bases, with 7 bases between. The CDR3 is made up of 13 amino acids.

This clonotype was recorded a few times. The V and J genes are TRBV18 and TRBJ1-2; D might be TRBD1 (6 bases). The CDR3 totals 16 residues. Germline CDR1 KGHSH, CDR2 LQKENI. Trimming shortened V by 2 bases and J by 2 bases, and 15 bases separated the two germline ends. CDR3 protein: CASSPSAGTLNYGYTF. The DNA of the CDR3 is TGTGCCAGCTCACCAAGCGCCGGGACACTGAACTATGGCTACACCTTC. Based on the CDR3 plus reference TRBV18 and TRBJ1-2, the full variable domain is NAGVMQNPRHLVRRRGQEARLRCSPMKGHSHVYWYRQLPEEGLKFMVYLQKENIIDESGMPKERFSAEFPKEGPSILRIQQVVRGDSAAYFCASSPSAGTLNYGYTFGSGTRLTVV.

The V gene is TRBV7-9, the J gene TRBJ2-3, with D possibly TRBD1 on 5 matching bases. Trimming cost V 5 bases and J 2 bases, with 11 bases left between them. Germline V gene sequence: CDR1 SEHNR, CDR2 FQNEAQ (reference sequence). The CDR3 is 14 residues long. The DNA for the CDR3 is TGTGCCAGCAGCCAAGACAGTCTCACAGATACGCAGTATTTT. Translating gives CASSQDSLTDTQYF.

The J gene is TRBJ2-7, the V gene TRBV28; TRBD1 agrees at 8 bases. After removal of 5 bases from V and 1 base from J, the junction contained 7 bases not matched to a gene. The CDR3 loop spans 15 amino acids. Germline assignment: CDR1 MDHEN and CDR2 SYDVKM. This CDR3 reads CASSPTGQGSYEQYF. DNA of the CDR3: TGTGCCAGCAGTCCCACCGGACAGGGATCCTACGAGCAGTACTTC. The full variable domain, completed using reference TRBV28 and TRBJ2-7, is DVKVTQSSRYLVKRTGEKVFLECVQDMDHENMFWYRQDPGLGLRLIYFSYDVKMKEKGDIPEGYSVSREKKERFSLILESASTNQTSMYLCASSPTGQGSYEQYFGPGTRLTVT.

This clonotype was observed a handful of times. The chain has TRBV5-6 and TRBJ2-7; 8 bases map to TRBD1. Losses at the gene ends were 4 bases for V and 6 bases for J; bases not matched to a gene: 6. Germline V gives CDR1 SGHDT, CDR2 YYEEEE. This CDR3 has 13 residues. CDR3 region: CASSRDRYLEQYF. CDR3 in DNA: TGTGCCAGCAGCCGGGACAGGTACCTCGAGCAGTACTTC.

This clonotype was detected once. V and J are TRBV11-1 and TRBJ1-3; D remains ambiguous. The germline V gene encodes CDR1 SGHAT and CDR2 FQDESV (reference sequence). The CDR3 is 12 amino acids. Trimming removed 5 bases from V and 5 bases from J, with 7 bases in between. The CDR3, as DNA: TGTGCCAGCAGCCCGTCAAGAAACACCATATATTTT. Translating it yields CASSPSRNTIYF. Full variable domain (remainder filled in from reference TRBV11-1 and TRBJ1-3): EAEVAQSPRYKITEKSQAVAFWCDPISGHATLYWYRQILGQGPELLVQFQDESVVDDSQLPKDRFSAERLKGVDSTLKIQPAELGDSAMYLCASSPSRNTIYFGEGSWLTVV.

The V and J genes are TRBV28 and TRBJ1-6; D is unresolved. CDR3 length equals 12 residues. Germline CDR1 reads MDHEN; CDR2 reads SYDVKM. The ends were cut back, 4 bases at V and 8 bases at J, with 6 bases in the middle. The CDR3 sequence is CASSSPDSPLHF. For the CDR3, the DNA is TGTGCCAGCAGTTCCCCTGATTCACCCCTCCACTTT. The full variable domain, rest sourced from reference TRBV28 and TRBJ1-6, is DVKVTQSSRYLVKRTGEKVFLECVQDMDHENMFWYRQDPGLGLRLIYFSYDVKMKEKGDIPEGYSVSREKKERFSLILESASTNQTSMYLCASSSPDSPLHFGNGTRLTVT.

The V gene is TRBV24-1, the J gene TRBJ2-4; a possible D gene is TRBD2 (6 bases). Germline CDR1 reads KGHDR; CDR2 reads SFDVKD. The CDR3 spans 12 residues. With 3 bases removed from V and 8 bases from J, the gap between germline ends came to 7 bases. CDR3 coding DNA: TGTGCCACCAGTGATACTAGCTACATTCAGTACTTC. Translation: CATSDTSYIQYF.

This rearrangement joins TRBV10-3 to TRBJ2-3; maybe TRBD1 (6 bases). Trimming pared 5 bases from V and 3 bases from J, leaving 15 bases between. Germline CDR1 and CDR2: ENHRY and SYGVKD. This CDR3 has 15 amino acids. This CDR3 reads CAISQTGIGTDTQYF. For the CDR3, the DNA is TGTGCCATCAGTCAAACAGGGATTGGTACAGATACGCAGTATTTT.

This clonotype was observed a handful of times. This rearrangement joins TRBV7-9 to TRBJ2-4, with TRBD2 matching 7 bases. Germline V gene sequence: CDR1 SEHNR, CDR2 FQNEAQ (reference sequence). The CDR3 runs 12 residues. V was clipped by 7 bases and J by 9 bases; unmatched bases: 6. This chain's CDR3 is CASTRGEGIQYF. Here the CDR3 DNA reads TGTGCCAGCACCCGAGGGGAGGGCATTCAGTACTTC. The complete variable domain, with remaining parts taken from reference TRBV7-9 and TRBJ2-4, reads DTGVSQNPRHKITKRGQNVTFRCDPISEHNRLYWYRQTLGQGPEFLTYFQNEAQLEKSRLLSDRFSAERPKGSFSTLEIQRTEQGDSAMYLCASTRGEGIQYFGAGTRLSVL.

This clonotype has a handful of counts. The rearrangement uses TRBV20-1 and TRBJ2-4; possible D gene TRBD1, 6 bases. The CDR3 is 16 residues long. CDR1 DFQATT and CDR2 SNEGSKA come from the germline V gene (reference sequence). Trimming pared 4 bases from V and 3 bases from J, leaving 19 bases between. In DNA, the CDR3 is TGCAGTGCTATTGTGGGGGCCGGAAGCCTCAAAAACATTCAGTACTTC. Translated, it gives CSAIVGAGSLKNIQYF.

V gene TRBV19 combines with J gene TRBJ1-5, with D perhaps TRBD1 (6 bases). Trimming pared 6 bases from V and 1 base from J, leaving 19 bases between. Per the germline V gene, CDR1 is LNHDA and CDR2 is SQIVND (reference sequence). The CDR3 is made up of 17 amino acids. In DNA, the CDR3 is TGTGCCAGTAGCCCGGCGGGGGGCGTAAGAAGCAATCAGCCCCAGCATTTT. Encoded protein: CASSPAGGVRSNQPQHF.

The chain carries TRBV19 and TRBJ2-6; D might be TRBD1 (5 bases). V lost 6 bases and J lost 3, with 18 bases in between. Germline V gene sequence: CDR1 LNHDA, CDR2 SQIVND (reference sequence). There are 17 residues in the CDR3. CDR3 sequence reads: CASRQDHAFGGANVLTF. CDR3 sequence (DNA): TGTGCCAGTAGACAGGACCATGCTTTTGGTGGGGCCAACGTCCTGACTTTC. Complete variable domain (other parts from reference TRBV19 and TRBJ2-6): DGGITQSPKYLFRKEGQNVTLSCEQNLNHDAMYWYRQDPGQGLRLIYYSQIVNDFQKGDIAEGYSVSREKKESFPLTVTSAQKNPTAFYLCASRQDHAFGGANVLTFGAGSRLTVL.

This clonotype has more than one count but fewer than ten. The rearrangement uses TRBV20-1 and TRBJ2-7; TRBD2 agrees at 8 bases. The CDR3 runs to 16 residues. From germline, CDR1 is DFQATT and CDR2 SNEGSKA (reference sequence). The ends lost 1 base at V and 0 bases at J; junction bases unmatched: 8. The CDR3 loop is CSARVPLAGYSYEQYF. The CDR3 nucleotides read TGCAGTGCTAGAGTTCCGTTAGCGGGGTACTCCTACGAGCAGTACTTC.

Only a few counts were recorded for this clonotype. The chain uses TRBV2 and TRBJ2-7; maybe TRBD1 (5 bases). The CDR3 sequence is 17 residues long. V gave up 4 bases and J gave up 2 bases, with 21 bases separating them. Germline assignment: CDR1 SNHLY and CDR2 FYNNEI. The CDR3 sequence: CASSAGSKVQGTYEQYF. For the CDR3, the DNA is TGTGCCAGCAGTGCCGGAAGTAAGGTTCAGGGAACCTACGAGCAGTACTTC. The full variable domain, completed using reference TRBV2 and TRBJ2-7, is EPEVTQTPSHQVTQMGQEVILRCVPISNHLYFYWYRQILGQKVEFLVSFYNNEISEKSEIFDDQFSVERPDGSNFTLKIRSTKLEDSAMYFCASSAGSKVQGTYEQYFGPGTRLTVT.

This chain uses TRBV6-2 or TRBV6-3 with TRBJ1-1, with 8 positions matching TRBD1. CDR1 is MNHEY, CDR2 SVGEGT, per germline. V lost 2 bases to trimming and J lost 4 bases; unmatched junction nucleotides: 9. The CDR3 is 16 residues long. The CDR3 protein is CASSYGQGVMGTEAFF. In DNA form, the CDR3 reads TGTGCCAGCAGTTACGGACAGGGTGTGATGGGCACTGAAGCTTTCTTT.

The CDR3 coding sequence is TGTGCCAGCTCTGCGGGGGGGACAGATACGCAGTATTTT. Amino acid sequence: CASSAGGTDTQYF. The chain carries TRBV6-1 and TRBJ2-3; 9 bases map to TRBD2. CDR3 length equals 13 residues. The V segment lost 8 bases and the J segment 3 bases; nucleotides outside the gene matches: 3. CDR1 is MNHNS and CDR2 is SASEGT in the germline V gene.

The chain is built from TRBV20-1 and TRBJ2-3; 7 bases map to TRBD2. Per the germline V gene, CDR1 is DFQATT and CDR2 is SNEGSKA (reference sequence). J was trimmed by 7 bases and V by 0 bases; bases with no gene match: 16. The CDR3 has 17 amino acids. The DNA for the CDR3 is TGCAGTGCTAGAGACTTCGGGTCGGGACTAAGTCTCTATACGCAGTATTTT. Translation gives CSARDFGSGLSLYTQYF.

This clonotype was seen only a few times. The rearrangement links TRBV15 to TRBJ2-3, with D unclear. From germline, CDR1 is LNHNV and CDR2 YYDKDF (reference sequence). There are 13 residues in the CDR3. Trimming removed 3 bases from V and 5 bases from J, with 9 bases in between. CDR3 sequence: CATSSNNGDTQYF. The CDR3 DNA is TGTGCCACCAGCAGTAACAACGGAGATACGCAGTATTTT. The full variable domain, rest sourced from reference TRBV15 and TRBJ2-3, is DAMVIQNPRYQVTQFGKPVTLSCSQTLNHNVMYWYQQKSSQAPKLLFHYYDKDFNNEADTPDNFQSRRPNTSFCFLDIRSPGLGDTAMYLCATSSNNGDTQYFGPGTRLTVL.

The CDR3 spells CAWSVHAEGRQRTEAFF. The CDR3, as DNA: TGTGCCTGGAGTGTACACGCAGAGGGCCGTCAGAGGACTGAAGCTTTCTTT. The chain joins TRBV30 to TRBJ1-1, with no clear D. Trimming left V 0 bases short and J 5 bases short, with 22 bases between. CDR3 length: 17 amino acids. The germline gives CDR1 GTSNPN, CDR2 SVGIG (reference sequence). The complete variable domain, with remaining parts taken from reference TRBV30 and TRBJ1-1, reads SQTIHQWPATLVQPVGSPLSLECTVEGTSNPNLYWYRQAAGRGLQLLFYSVGIGQISSEVPQNLSASRPQDRQFILSSKKLLLSDSGFYLCAWSVHAEGRQRTEAFFGQGTRLTVV.

The gene calls are TRBV7-3 and TRBJ1-6; D not certain. The CDR3 has 15 residues. V shed 5 bases and J shed 7 bases, with 15 bases lying between them. CDR1 is SGHTA, CDR2 FQGTGA, per germline. CDR3 nucleotides: TGTGCCAGCAGCCTCGGACTGGCTGGGAATTCACCCCTCCACTTT. It translates to CASSLGLAGNSPLHF.

This rearrangement joins TRBV6-1 to TRBJ1-1; no definite D call. V was cut by 6 bases and J by 0 bases, with 14 bases left in between. Looked up from germline, CDR1 is MNHNS and CDR2 is SASEGT. The CDR3 is 15 amino acids. The CDR3 bases are TGTGCCAGCAGACCCCAGGAGGGAGTGAACACTGAAGCTTTCTTT. This encodes CASRPQEGVNTEAFF.